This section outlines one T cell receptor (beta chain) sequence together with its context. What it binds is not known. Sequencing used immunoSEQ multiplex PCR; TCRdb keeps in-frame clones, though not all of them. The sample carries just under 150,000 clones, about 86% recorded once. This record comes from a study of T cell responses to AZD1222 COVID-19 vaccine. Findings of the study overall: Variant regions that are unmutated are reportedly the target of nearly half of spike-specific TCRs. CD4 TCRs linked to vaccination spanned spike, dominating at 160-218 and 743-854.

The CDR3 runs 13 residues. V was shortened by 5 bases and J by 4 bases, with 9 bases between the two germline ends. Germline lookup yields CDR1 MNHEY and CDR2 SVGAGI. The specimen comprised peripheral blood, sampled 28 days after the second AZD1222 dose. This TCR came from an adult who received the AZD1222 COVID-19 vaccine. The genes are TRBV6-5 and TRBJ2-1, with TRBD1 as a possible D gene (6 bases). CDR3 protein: CASSKDSYNEQFF. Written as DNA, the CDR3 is TGTGCCAGCAGTAAGGACAGTTACAATGAGCAGTTCTTC.